This T cell receptor (beta chain) was captured by sequencing in a study of T cells in Graves' hyperthyroidism and ophthalmopathy. Notes on the study in general: Classification by a 13 V-J model distinguished ophthalmopathy from stable hyperthyroidism. Progression to ophthalmopathy was predicted a median of about 6.6 months early.

Amplification of TCR beta CDR3 regions used RNA as the template. First-round RT-PCR of the TCR CDR3 relied on the HTBI primer set. TCRdb reanalysed the multiplex PCR reads using MiXCR and keeps one entry per CDR3 protein. The sample carries 90,000 to 120,000 distinct CDR3 sequences, about 15% recorded once. This clonotype was recorded at least ten times. Antigen: not known. Clinical symptoms, serum thyroxine, TRAb, thyroid ultrasound and orbital computed tomography informed diagnoses. CDR3 length equals 19 residues. Trimming removed 6 bases from V and 8 bases from J; junction bases left unmatched: 20. The germline V gene has CDR1 MDHEN and CDR2 SYDVKM.

The V call is TRBV28, the J call TRBJ2-1; 12 nucleotides agree with TRBD2. The sequenced sample consisted of blood. The clonotype was recovered from a woman aged 45 to 65 with Graves' hyperthyroidism. CDR3 sequence reads: CASSPTLYQLAGGGDEQFF. In DNA form, the CDR3 reads TGTGCCAGCAGCCCGACCCTTTACCAGCTAGCGGGAGGGGGGGATGAGCAGTTCTTC. Together with reference TRBV28 and TRBJ2-1, the CDR3 gives the full variable domain: DVKVTQSSRYLVKRTGEKVFLECVQDMDHENMFWYRQDPGLGLRLIYFSYDVKMKEKGDIPEGYSVSREKKERFSLILESASTNQTSMYLCASSPTLYQLAGGGDEQFFGPGTRLTVL.